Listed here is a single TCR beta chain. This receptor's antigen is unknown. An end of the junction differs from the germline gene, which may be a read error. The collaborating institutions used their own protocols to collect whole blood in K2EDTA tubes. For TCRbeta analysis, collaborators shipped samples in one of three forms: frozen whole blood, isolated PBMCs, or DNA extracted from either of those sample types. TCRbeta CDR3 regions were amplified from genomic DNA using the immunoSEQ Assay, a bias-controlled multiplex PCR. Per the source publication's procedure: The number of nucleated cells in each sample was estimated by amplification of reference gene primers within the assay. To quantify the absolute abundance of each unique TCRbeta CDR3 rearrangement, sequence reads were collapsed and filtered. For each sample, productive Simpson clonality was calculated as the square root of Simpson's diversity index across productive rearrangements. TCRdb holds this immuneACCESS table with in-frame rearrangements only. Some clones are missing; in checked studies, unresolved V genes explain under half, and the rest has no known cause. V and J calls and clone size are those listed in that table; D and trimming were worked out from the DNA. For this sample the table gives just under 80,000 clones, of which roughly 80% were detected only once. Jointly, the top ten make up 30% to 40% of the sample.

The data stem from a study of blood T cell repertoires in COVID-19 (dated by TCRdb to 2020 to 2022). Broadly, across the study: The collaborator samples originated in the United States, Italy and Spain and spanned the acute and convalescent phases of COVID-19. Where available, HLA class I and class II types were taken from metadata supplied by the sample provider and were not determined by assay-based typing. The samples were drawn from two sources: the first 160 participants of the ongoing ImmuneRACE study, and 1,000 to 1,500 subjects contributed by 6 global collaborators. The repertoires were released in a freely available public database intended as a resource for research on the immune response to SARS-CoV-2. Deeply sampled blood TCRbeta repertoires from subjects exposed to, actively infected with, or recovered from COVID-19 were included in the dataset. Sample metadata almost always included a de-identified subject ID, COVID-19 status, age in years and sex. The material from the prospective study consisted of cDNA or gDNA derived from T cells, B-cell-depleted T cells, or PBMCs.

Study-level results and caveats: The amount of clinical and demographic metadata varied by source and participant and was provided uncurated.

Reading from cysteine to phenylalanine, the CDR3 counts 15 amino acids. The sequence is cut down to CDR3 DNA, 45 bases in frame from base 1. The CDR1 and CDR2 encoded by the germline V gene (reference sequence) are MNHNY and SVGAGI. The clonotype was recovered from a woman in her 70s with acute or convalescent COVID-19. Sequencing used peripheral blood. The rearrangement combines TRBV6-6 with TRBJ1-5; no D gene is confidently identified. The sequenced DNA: TGTGCCAGCAGAACGACCCAGGAGGGTAATCAACCCCAGCATTTT. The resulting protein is CASRTTQEGNQPQHF.